Each of the 27 T cell receptor beta chains below was sequenced from the same sample in a study of control samples from healthy donors and cancer patients. TCRdb keeps only in-frame clones here, not all; method: immunoSEQ multiplex PCR. The sample lists some 120,000 clones; about 95% were seen once. The sequencing input was blood. The receptors here all came from a man aged 30 to 45 in good health.

The chain is built from TRBV5-1 and TRBJ1-1; 8 bases are shared with TRBD1. The CDR3 runs 15 residues. V gave up 4 bases and J gave up 0 bases; unmatched junction bases: 5. Germline CDR1 and CDR2: SGHRS and YFSETQ. The CDR3 DNA sequence: TGCGCCAGCAGCCCGAGACAGGGGTTGAACACTGAAGCTTTCTTT. It is translated as CASSPRQGLNTEAFF.

The chain has TRBV21-1 and TRBJ2-7; TRBD2, as called in the table, went unchecked against the DNA. TRBV21-1 is reported as a pseudogene. The CDR3 runs 16 residues. This chain's CDR3 is CASSKAGSGGPYEQYF. The CDR3 bases are TGTGCCAGCAGCAAAGCGGGAAGCGGGGGGCCCTACGAGCAGTACTTC.

The V and J genes are TRBV7-9 and TRBJ2-3; TRBD2 matches at 13 bases. This CDR3 is built from 15 residues. Germline CDR1 and CDR2: SEHNR and FQNEAQ (reference sequence). The CDR3, as DNA: TGTGGACTAGCGGGGGGCATTTTCGCCACAGATACGCAGTATTTT. This encodes CGLAGGIFATDTQYF.

The CDR3 coding sequence is TGTGCCATCAGCAGGGGTGCTAACTATGGCTACACCTTC. Its protein product is CAISRGANYGYTF. The chain combines TRBV10-3 with TRBJ1-2, with D possibly matching TRBD1 (6 bases). The germline CDR1 and CDR2 sequences are ENHRY and SYGVKD. This CDR3 spans 13 amino acids. Trimming shortened V by 6 bases and J by 0 bases, and 8 bases separated the two germline ends.

DNA of the CDR3: TGTGCCATCAGTGAGGGGGCAGCAACTAACTATGGCTACACCTTC. It yields the protein CAISEGAATNYGYTF. V and J are TRBV10-3 and TRBJ1-2, with a weak D call TRBD1 (5 bases). Trimming removed 2 bases from V and 0 bases from J, with 10 bases in between. CDR1 and CDR2 (germline): ENHRY, SYGVKD. The CDR3 extends over 15 amino acids.

This clone showed up just once. This chain uses TRBV30 with TRBJ1-2; possibly TRBD1 for D (6 bases). The CDR3 is made up of 12 amino acids. Trimming took off 1 base at V and 7 bases at J, with 10 bases between the two ends. Germline CDR1 is GTSNPN and CDR2 is SVGIG (reference sequence). The CDR3 nucleotides read TGTGCCTGGAGTGGGGGGGGCCCTGGCTACACCTTC. Its protein product is CAWSGGGPGYTF. Supplemented by reference TRBV30 and TRBJ1-2, the full variable domain reads SQTIHQWPATLVQPVGSPLSLECTVEGTSNPNLYWYRQAAGRGLQLLFYSVGIGQISSEVPQNLSASRPQDRQFILSSKKLLLSDSGFYLCAWSGGGPGYTFGSGTRLTVV.

The V and J genes are TRBV7-2 and TRBJ2-1, with 10 bases fitting TRBD2. Per germline, CDR1 SGHTA and CDR2 FQGNSA. The length of the CDR3 is 17 residues. The V gene end was trimmed by 5 bases and the J gene end by 0 bases; junction bases not matched to a gene: 7. CDR3 sequence: CASSPGLADDSYNEQFF. CDR3 DNA: TGTGCCAGCAGCCCTGGACTAGCGGATGACTCCTACAATGAGCAGTTCTTC.

This clone has only one observation. The chain combines TRBV12-5 with TRBJ2-1; a possible D gene is TRBD1 (6 bases). V was trimmed by 9 bases and J by 7 bases, leaving 10 bases between them. Germline values: CDR1 LGHNT, CDR2 FRNRAP. This CDR3 spans 11 amino acids. The CDR3 nucleotides are TGTGCTAGCGAGGGGGTGAATGAGCAGTTCTTC. This codes for CASEGVNEQFF.

The chain has TRBV9 and TRBJ2-1, with D unclear. The CDR3 has 13 residues. V lost 1 base to trimming and J lost 0 bases, with 2 bases between them. The V gene's germline CDR1 is SGDLS and CDR2 YYNGEE. The CDR3 sequence is CASSVNSYNEQFF. The DNA of the CDR3 is TGTGCCAGCAGCGTAAACTCCTACAATGAGCAGTTCTTC. Combining the CDR3 with reference TRBV9 and TRBJ2-1 gives the whole variable domain DSGVTQTPKHLITATGQRVTLRCSPRSGDLSVYWYQQSLDQGLQFLIQYYNGEERAKGNILERFSAQQFPDLHSELNLSSLELGDSALYFCASSVNSYNEQFFGPGTRLTVL.

The V gene is TRBV4-1, the J gene TRBJ2-5; 9 nucleotides line up with TRBD2. The CDR3 runs 14 residues. Looked up from germline, CDR1 is MGHRA and CDR2 is YSYEKL. The junction had 5 bases not matched to a gene; V was cut back by 4 bases and J by 5 bases. This CDR3 is CASSPAGGMETQYF. In nucleotides, the CDR3 is TGCGCCAGCAGCCCAGCGGGGGGCATGGAGACCCAGTACTTC.

J is TRBJ1-6 and V is TRBV7-9, with 9 bases that match TRBD1. Trimming at V came to 3 bases and at J to 6 bases, leaving 6 bases not matched to a gene. Germline assignment: CDR1 SEHNR and CDR2 FQNEAQ (reference sequence). The CDR3 covers 16 residues. CDR3 protein: CASSLGQGTVNSPLHF. The DNA of the CDR3 is TGTGCCAGCAGCTTGGGACAGGGAACGGTTAATTCACCCCTCCACTTT.

The CDR3 sequence is CSVEEGMNTEAFF. In nucleotides, the CDR3 is TGCAGCGTTGAAGAGGGGATGAACACTGAAGCTTTCTTT. V usage is TRBV29-1 and J usage is TRBJ1-1; D call uncertain. CDR3 length equals 13 residues. Trimming removed 0 bases at V and 0 bases at J, with 5 bases between. The germline V gene encodes CDR1 SQVTM and CDR2 ANQGSEA. The full variable domain, completed using reference TRBV29-1 and TRBJ1-1, is SAVISQKPSRDICQRGTSLTIQCQVDSQVTMMFWYRQQPGQSLTLIATANQGSEATYESGFVIDKFPISRPNLTFSTLTVSNMSPEDSSIYLCSVEEGMNTEAFFGQGTRLTVV.

The chain links TRBV4-3 to TRBJ1-6; D possibly corresponds to TRBD1 (6 bases). The ends were cut back, 0 bases at V and 9 bases at J, with 9 bases in the middle. The CDR3 spans 14 residues. The germline CDR1 and CDR2 sequences are LGHNA and YSLEER. The CDR3 sequence is CASSQENRVSPLHF. The CDR3 DNA follows: TGCGCCAGCAGCCAAGAGAACAGGGTTTCACCCCTCCACTTT.

This clone was detected once. This chain links TRBV12-5 with TRBJ2-3; D assignment may be TRBD1 or TRBD2 (5 bases each). Trimming took off 6 bases at V and 6 bases at J, with 10 bases between the two ends. Germline CDR1 LGHNT, CDR2 FRNRAP. The length of the CDR3 is 12 residues. The DNA of the CDR3 is TGTGCTAGTGGGGGGACGGGTGATACGCAGTATTTT. Translating it yields CASGGTGDTQYF.

The J gene is TRBJ2-7, the V gene TRBV24-1; the D gene is possibly TRBD1 (6 bases). V gave up 3 bases and J gave up 6 bases, with 8 bases separating them. Germline V gene sequence: CDR1 KGHDR, CDR2 SFDVKD. This CDR3 spans 12 amino acids. The chain's CDR3 is CATSDPDSEQYF. CDR3 DNA: TGTGCCACCAGTGATCCGGACAGCGAGCAGTACTTC.

The chain combines TRBV7-9 with TRBJ1-1, with 9 bases lining up with TRBD1. This CDR3 region has 15 residues. The V gene end was trimmed by 5 bases and the J gene end by 4 bases; junction bases not matched to a gene: 8. The germline V gene encodes CDR1 SEHNR and CDR2 FQNEAQ (reference sequence). The CDR3 is CASSVNRGPRTEAFF. The CDR3 bases are TGTGCCAGCAGCGTAAACAGGGGGCCGCGCACTGAAGCTTTCTTT.

The chain employs TRBV6-5 and TRBJ1-2; 7 bases line up with TRBD1. Losses at the gene ends were 2 bases for V and 7 bases for J; bases not matched to a gene: 4. The CDR3 consists of 13 residues. CDR1 and CDR2 from the germline V gene are MNHEY and SVGAGI. The DNA of the CDR3 is TGTGCCAGCAGTTACAGGGGGCGCTCTGGCTACACCTTC. It codes for CASSYRGRSGYTF.

V and J are TRBV3-1 (or the pseudogene TRBV3-2) and TRBJ1-1; a weak D match, TRBD1 (6 bases). The CDR3 is made up of 15 amino acids. The ends were cut back, 5 bases at V and 0 bases at J, with 13 bases in the middle. The germline V gene encodes CDR1 LGHDT and CDR2 YNNKEL (reference sequence). The CDR3 protein is CASSARRGLNTEAFF. The CDR3 DNA reads as TGTGCCAGCAGCGCCCGCAGGGGCTTGAACACTGAAGCTTTCTTT.

The rearrangement joins TRBV7-2 to TRBJ1-1; 10 nucleotides align to TRBD1. From germline, CDR1 is SGHTA and CDR2 FQGNSA. The CDR3 has 15 residues. Trimming cost V 5 bases and J 4 bases; bases outside gene matches: 7. The CDR3 DNA reads as TGTGCCAGCAGCAACCGACAGGGGGCCGGCACTGAAGCTTTCTTT. Translating gives CASSNRQGAGTEAFF.

The genes are TRBV2 and TRBJ2-1; 14 bases match TRBD2. Looked up from germline, CDR1 is SNHLY and CDR2 is FYNNEI. V trimming: 10 bases; J trimming: 1 base; junction bases outside the gene matches: 6. This CDR3 contains 16 residues. Written as DNA, the CDR3 is TGTGCCACCCCGGGACTAGCGGGGGAGTCCTACAATGAGCAGTTCTTC. This codes for CATPGLAGESYNEQFF.

The J gene is TRBJ1-1, the V gene TRBV24-1, with TRBD1 matching 8 bases. In germline, CDR1 is KGHDR, CDR2 SFDVKD. This CDR3 has 15 residues. Trimming took 3 bases from V and 3 from J; bases not matched to a gene: 5. The CDR3 nucleotides are TGTGCCACCAGTGATACAAAACAGGGGGACACTGAAGCTTTCTTT. It codes for CATSDTKQGDTEAFF.

The chain couples TRBV3-1 (or the pseudogene TRBV3-2) to TRBJ2-5; no clear D gene. The CDR3 runs to 11 residues. Looked up from germline, CDR1 is LGHDT and CDR2 is YNNKEL (reference sequence). Trimming cost V 4 bases and J 7 bases, with 7 bases left between them. CDR3 loop: CASSLGPTQYF. The CDR3 DNA is TGTGCCAGCAGCCTCGGTCCGACCCAGTACTTC.

The V gene is TRBV7-9, the J gene TRBJ2-7; 9 bases agree with TRBD1. Per the germline V gene, CDR1 is SEHNR and CDR2 is FQNEAQ (reference sequence). V was clipped by 5 bases and J by 3 bases; unmatched bases: 2. This CDR3 region has 13 residues. CDR3 residues: CASSRDRVYEQYF. The CDR3 nucleotides are TGTGCCAGCAGCCGGGACAGGGTCTACGAGCAGTACTTC. Filled out from reference TRBV7-9 and TRBJ2-7, the complete variable domain reads DTGVSQNPRHKITKRGQNVTFRCDPISEHNRLYWYRQTLGQGPEFLTYFQNEAQLEKSRLLSDRFSAERPKGSFSTLEIQRTEQGDSAMYLCASSRDRVYEQYFGPGTRLTVT.

This sequence joins TRBV6-6 and TRBJ2-3; possible D gene TRBD1, 7 bases. V was pared by 8 bases and J by 4 bases, with 22 bases between. CDR3 size: 16 residues. Germline V gene lookup returns CDR1 MNHNY and CDR2 SVGAGI (reference sequence). The CDR3 nucleotides read TGTGCCAGCTGCTCCCGGCAGGGGGGTTCCGCAGATACGCAGTATTTT. It codes for CASCSRQGGSADTQYF.

The sample holds one count of this clone. CDR3 bases: TGTGCCAGCAGTTTGGTCGACAGCGGTGGTGAAGCTTTCTTT. Residues: CASSLVDSGGEAFF. The V call is TRBV27, the J call TRBJ1-1; a possible D gene is TRBD1 (5 bases). The CDR3 is 14 amino acids. The germline V gene has CDR1 MNHEY and CDR2 SMNVEV (reference sequence). Trimming removed 3 bases from V and 7 bases from J, with 15 bases in between.

To note about this clone: Mismatch with germline at one junction end may stem from a read error. The chain recombines TRBV5-3 with TRBJ1-1, with a weak D call TRBD1 (6 bases). TRBV5-3 is treated as an ORF (open reading frame) with a function not yet certain. The CDR3 loop spans 13 amino acids. The DNA of the CDR3 is TGTGCCAGAAGATTGGGCAGGGGCACTGAAGCTTTCTTT. Its translation: CARRLGRGTEAFF.

This chain connects TRBV7-2 to TRBJ1-2; D perhaps matches TRBD1 (5 bases). V dropped 0 bases and J dropped 6 bases, with 8 bases sitting between them. CDR1 and CDR2 from the germline V gene are SGHTA and FQGNSA. The CDR3 length is 13 residues. CDR3 bases: TGTGCCAGCAGCTTAGCGAGCAGGGATGGCTACACCTTC. Its translation: CASSLASRDGYTF.